This T cell receptor beta chain was observed in a study of regulatory T cells in long-lasting Graves disease. Germline V gene data show CDR1 as SEHNR and CDR2 as FQNEAQ (reference sequence). The length of the CDR3 is 14 residues. Deletions cut 5 bases from V and 0 bases from J, with 10 bases between. The authors built TCR beta libraries using iRepertoire HTBI primers and Arm-PCR of CDR3 regions. MiXCR, run by TCRdb on the multiplex PCR reads, gives a single entry per CDR3 protein. The data hold fewer than 450,000 distinct CDR3 sequences, with 20% to 25% observed a single time. Time point specified: persistent/refractory GD, antithyroid drugs over 5 years with positive TRAb. PBMC RNA served as the TCR library source.

This sequence joins TRBV7-9 and TRBJ1-1, with D possibly matching TRBD1 (5 bases). This TCR derives from a female donor with Graves disease. Sequencing used peripheral blood mononuclear cells (PBMCs), obtained when the disease was refractory, from a patient treated with antithyroid drugs. The CDR3 loop reads CASSIGHMNTEAFF. CDR3 nucleotides: TGTGCCAGCAGCATTGGACACATGAACACTGAAGCTTTCTTT.